This TCR beta chain came from a study of blood T cell repertoires in COVID-19. Sequenced by immunoSEQ multiplex PCR; TCRdb stores in-frame clones only, minus some. The repertoire holds fewer than 130,000 clones, with 75% to 85% as singletons. Germline-derived CDR1 and CDR2 are GTSNPN and SVGIG (reference sequence). This CDR3 is built from 13 residues. With 3 bases removed from V and 2 bases from J, the gap between germline ends came to 10 bases. The chain is built from TRBV30 and TRBJ1-2, with D tentatively TRBD1 (6 bases). The sequencing input was peripheral blood. The clonotype comes from a woman aged 55-69 years with acute or convalescent COVID-19. CDR3 in DNA: TGTGCCTGGAGGCGGACAGTAAACTATGGCTACACCTTC. This gives the protein CAWRRTVNYGYTF.